Following are 8 T cell receptor beta chains from one sample sequenced in a study of T cells in Graves' hyperthyroidism and ophthalmopathy. Researchers took RNA transcripts and amplified the TCR beta CDR3 regions from them. Using the HTBI primer set, a first-round RT-PCR was run on the TCR CDR3. One entry per CDR3 protein, called by TCRdb with MiXCR from the multiplex PCR reads. This table has 700,000 or so distinct CDR3 sequences, about 16% appearing once. Sample: blood. The receptors were gathered from a man between 18 and 29 years old with Graves' hyperthyroidism.

This clonotype was observed many times. The CDR3 region is CASSLASRTNTQYF. Here the CDR3 DNA reads TGTGCCAGCAGTTTAGCGTCTCGTACAAATACGCAGTATTTT. The chain uses TRBV12-3 or TRBV12-4 and TRBJ2-3; D remains ambiguous. With 0 bases removed from V and 7 bases from J, the gap between germline ends came to 11 bases. There are 14 residues in the CDR3.

The sample holds many counts of this clonotype. The chain uses TRBV3-1 and TRBJ2-7; a possible D gene is TRBD2 (6 bases). V was pared by 2 bases and J by 4 bases, with 18 bases between. The CDR3 has 16 amino acids. CDR1 is LGHDT and CDR2 is YNNKEL in the germline V gene (reference sequence). CDR3 DNA sequence: TGTGCCAGCAGCCAAACTGGGGGGAAGCGAGTGTACGAGCAGTACTTC. This encodes CASSQTGGKRVYEQYF.

In this sample, this clonotype turned up many times. The chain combines TRBV20-1 with TRBJ2-7; D is possibly TRBD1 or TRBD2 (5 bases each). The germline V and J ends were trimmed by 4 bases and 6 bases, with 16 bases remaining between them. CDR1 is DFQATT, CDR2 SNEGSKA, per germline (reference sequence). CDR3 length: 13 amino acids. The chain's CDR3 is CSATWTRGSEQYF. The CDR3 DNA follows: TGCAGTGCTACTTGGACACGGGGTAGCGAGCAGTACTTC.

This chain links TRBV20-1 with TRBJ2-4; D possibly corresponds to TRBD2 (6 bases). Germline V gene lookup returns CDR1 DFQATT and CDR2 SNEGSKA (reference sequence). V was trimmed by 7 bases and J by 3 bases, leaving 16 bases between them. The CDR3 runs 14 residues. CDR3 in DNA: TGCAGTGGGGGCGCGGGGAGGAACAAAAACATTCAGTACTTC. Its protein product is CSGGAGRNKNIQYF.

This clonotype occurred many times. The chain employs TRBV27 and TRBJ2-7; a possible D gene is TRBD1 (5 bases). V lost 3 bases and J 3 bases, leaving 18 bases between the germline ends. The germline CDR1 and CDR2 sequences are MNHEY and SMNVEV (reference sequence). The CDR3 has 16 residues. CDR3 DNA: TGTGCCAGCAGTTTTTCCGCAGGGCACCATATCTACGAGCAGTACTTC. Residues: CASSFSAGHHIYEQYF.

This clonotype has at least ten counts. V and J are TRBV5-5 and TRBJ2-3; no clear D gene. Trimming shortened V by 0 bases and J by 1 base, and 15 bases separated the two germline ends. The CDR3 contains 17 residues. From germline, CDR1 is SGHKS and CDR2 YYEKEE (reference sequence). The CDR3 nucleotides read TGTGCCAGCAGCTTGGAACCCGACCCATGGGGCACAGATACGCAGTATTTT. It translates to CASSLEPDPWGTDTQYF.

This clonotype was observed a handful of times. This chain connects TRBV19 to TRBJ2-2, with D perhaps TRBD1 or TRBD2 (5 bases each). Between the trimmed V and J ends, which lost 5 bases and 3 bases, there was a span of 13 bases. Germline V gene lookup returns CDR1 LNHDA and CDR2 SQIVND (reference sequence). This CDR3 is built from 15 residues. In DNA, the CDR3 is TGTGCCAGTAGTTTGGGGGAGTGGTACACCGGGGAGCTGTTTTTT. Its translation: CASSLGEWYTGELFF.

This clonotype was picked up many times. V usage is TRBV7-2 and J usage is TRBJ2-2; D uncertain. V was cut by 1 base and J by 0 bases, with 9 bases left in between. This CDR3 region has 16 residues. Germline-derived CDR1 and CDR2 are SGHTA and FQGNSA. DNA for the CDR3: TGTGCCAGCAGCTTAGGAGGCAGAGCGAACACCGGGGAGCTGTTTTTT. Translation gives CASSLGGRANTGELFF.